The clone carrying this T cell receptor beta chain has more than one count but fewer than ten. Its antigen is as yet unknown. This sample was taken from a study of T-cell memory formation after mild COVID-19. TCR alpha and TCR beta cDNA libraries carrying sample barcodes and UMIs came from 5'RACE with constant-segment primers. TCRdb re-analysed the 5' RACE reads in MiXCR, keeping a single row per CDR3 protein. The sample records about 110,000 distinct CDR3 sequences, approximately 13% being singletons. Study findings and constraints: Pre-infection memory harbored some responding clones, suggesting cross-reactive memory joined.

This CDR3 has 16 residues. V was trimmed by 0 bases and J by 1 base, leaving 10 bases between them. Germline CDR1 is MGHRA and CDR2 is YSYEKL. This clonotype was sampled from an adult woman who had mild COVID-19 (a few samples of this study predate the infection). Cell type and time point are not known. The chain combines TRBV4-1 with TRBJ2-1, with D tentatively TRBD1 or TRBD2 (6 bases each). Specimen: PBMCs or a T cell subset sorted from them (not recorded which). This CDR3 is CASSQDRGHSYNEQFF. CDR3 nucleotide sequence: TGCGCCAGCAGCCAAGATCGGGGGCATTCCTACAATGAGCAGTTCTTC.